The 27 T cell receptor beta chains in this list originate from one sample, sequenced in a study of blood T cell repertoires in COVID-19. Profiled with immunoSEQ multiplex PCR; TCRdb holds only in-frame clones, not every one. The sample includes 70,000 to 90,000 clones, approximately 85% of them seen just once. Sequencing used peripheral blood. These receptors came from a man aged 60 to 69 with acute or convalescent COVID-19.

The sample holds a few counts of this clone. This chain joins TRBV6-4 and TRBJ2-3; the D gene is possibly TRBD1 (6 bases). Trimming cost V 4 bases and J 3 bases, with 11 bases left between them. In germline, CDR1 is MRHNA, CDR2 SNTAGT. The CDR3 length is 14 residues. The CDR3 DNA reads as TGTGCCAGCAGTGCTCAGGGGTCTACAGATACGCAGTATTTT. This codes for CASSAQGSTDTQYF.

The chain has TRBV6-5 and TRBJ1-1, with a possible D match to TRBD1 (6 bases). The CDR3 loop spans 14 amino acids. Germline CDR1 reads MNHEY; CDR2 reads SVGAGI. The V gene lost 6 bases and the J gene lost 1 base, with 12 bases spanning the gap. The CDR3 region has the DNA TGTGCCAGCAGGGGGACACCTCAGAACACTGAAGCTTTCTTT. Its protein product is CASRGTPQNTEAFF.

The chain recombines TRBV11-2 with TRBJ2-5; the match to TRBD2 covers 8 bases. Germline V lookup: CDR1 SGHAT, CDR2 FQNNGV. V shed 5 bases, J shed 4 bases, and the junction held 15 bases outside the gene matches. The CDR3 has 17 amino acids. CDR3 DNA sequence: TGTGCCAGCAGCCATGGGGATAGCGGGATGATCGGAGAGACCCAGTACTTC. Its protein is CASSHGDSGMIGETQYF.

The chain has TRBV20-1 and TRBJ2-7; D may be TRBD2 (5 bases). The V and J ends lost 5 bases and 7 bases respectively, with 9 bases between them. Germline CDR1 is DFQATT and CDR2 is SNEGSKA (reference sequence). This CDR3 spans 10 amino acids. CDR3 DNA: TGCAGTGCTCACCGGAGGGAGCAGTACTTC. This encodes CSAHRREQYF.

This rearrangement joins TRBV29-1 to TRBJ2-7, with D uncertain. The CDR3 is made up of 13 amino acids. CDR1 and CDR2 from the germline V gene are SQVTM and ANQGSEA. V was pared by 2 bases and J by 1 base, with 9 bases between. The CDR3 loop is CSVESAMSYEQYF. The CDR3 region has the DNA TGCAGCGTTGAATCCGCGATGTCCTACGAGCAGTACTTC.

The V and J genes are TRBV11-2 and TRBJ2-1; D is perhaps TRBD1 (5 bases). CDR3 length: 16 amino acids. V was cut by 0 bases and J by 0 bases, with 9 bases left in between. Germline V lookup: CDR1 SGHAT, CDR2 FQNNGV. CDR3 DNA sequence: TGTGCCAGCAGCTTAGATGGGGCCGGCTCCTACAATGAGCAGTTCTTC. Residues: CASSLDGAGSYNEQFF.

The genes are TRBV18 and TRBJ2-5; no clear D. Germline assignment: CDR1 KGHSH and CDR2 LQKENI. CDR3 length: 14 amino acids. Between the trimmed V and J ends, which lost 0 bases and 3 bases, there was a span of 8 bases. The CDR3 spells CASSPPSLKETQYF. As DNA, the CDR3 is TGTGCCAGCTCACCACCGTCACTCAAAGAGACCCAGTACTTC.

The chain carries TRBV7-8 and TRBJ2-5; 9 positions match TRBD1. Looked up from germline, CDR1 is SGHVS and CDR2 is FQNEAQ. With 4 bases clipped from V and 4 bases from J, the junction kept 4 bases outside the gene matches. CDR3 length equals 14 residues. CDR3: CASSSRTGAETQYF. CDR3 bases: TGTGCCAGCAGCTCCAGGACAGGGGCAGAGACCCAGTACTTC. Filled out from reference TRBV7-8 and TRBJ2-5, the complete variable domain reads GAGVSQSPRYKVAKRGQDVALRCDPISGHVSLFWYQQALGQGPEFLTYFQNEAQLDKSGLPSDRFFAERPEGSVSTLKIQRTQQEDSAVYLCASSSRTGAETQYFGPGTRLLVL.

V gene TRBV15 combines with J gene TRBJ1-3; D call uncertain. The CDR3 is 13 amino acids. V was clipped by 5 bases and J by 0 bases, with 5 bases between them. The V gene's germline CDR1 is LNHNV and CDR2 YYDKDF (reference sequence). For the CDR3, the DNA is TGTGCCACCAGCGGTAGCTCTGGAAACACCATATATTTT. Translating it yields CATSGSSGNTIYF. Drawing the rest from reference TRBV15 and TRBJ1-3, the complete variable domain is DAMVIQNPRYQVTQFGKPVTLSCSQTLNHNVMYWYQQKSSQAPKLLFHYYDKDFNNEADTPDNFQSRRPNTSFCFLDIRSPGLGDTAMYLCATSGSSGNTIYFGEGSWLTVV.

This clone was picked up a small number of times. CDR3 DNA: TGTGCCAGCAGTTTATGGGACAGGACCTACGAGCAGTACTTC. The encoded protein is CASSLWDRTYEQYF. The chain carries TRBV27 and TRBJ2-7; TRBD1 matches 8 bases. The CDR3 totals 14 residues. J lost 2 bases, V lost 1 base, and 1 base had no gene match. Germline V gene lookup returns CDR1 MNHEY and CDR2 SMNVEV (reference sequence).

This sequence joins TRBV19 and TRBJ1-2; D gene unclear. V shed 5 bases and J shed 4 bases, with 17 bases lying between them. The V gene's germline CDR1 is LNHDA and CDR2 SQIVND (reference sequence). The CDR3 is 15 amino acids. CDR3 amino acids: CASSSHNAGTYGYTF. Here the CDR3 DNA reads TGTGCCAGTAGTTCCCATAATGCAGGAACCTATGGCTACACCTTC.

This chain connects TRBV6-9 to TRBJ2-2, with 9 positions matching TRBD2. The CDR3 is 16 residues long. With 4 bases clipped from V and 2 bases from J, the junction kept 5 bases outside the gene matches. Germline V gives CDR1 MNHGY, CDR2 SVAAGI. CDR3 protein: CASSWRTSDNTGELFF. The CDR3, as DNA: TGTGCCAGCAGTTGGAGGACTAGCGACAACACCGGGGAGCTGTTTTTT.

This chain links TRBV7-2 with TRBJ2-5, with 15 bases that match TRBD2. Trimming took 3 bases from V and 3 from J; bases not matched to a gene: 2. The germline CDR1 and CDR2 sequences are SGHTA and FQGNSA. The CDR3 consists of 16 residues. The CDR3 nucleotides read TGTGCCAGCAGCTTCGGACTAGCGGGAGGGAAAGAGACCCAGTACTTC. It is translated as CASSFGLAGGKETQYF.

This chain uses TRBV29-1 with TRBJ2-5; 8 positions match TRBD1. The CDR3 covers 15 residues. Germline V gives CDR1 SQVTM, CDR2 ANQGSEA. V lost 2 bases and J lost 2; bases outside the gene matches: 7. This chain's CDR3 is CSVEISGTGQETQYF. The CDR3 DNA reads TGCAGCGTTGAAATTTCCGGGACAGGACAAGAGACCCAGTACTTC.

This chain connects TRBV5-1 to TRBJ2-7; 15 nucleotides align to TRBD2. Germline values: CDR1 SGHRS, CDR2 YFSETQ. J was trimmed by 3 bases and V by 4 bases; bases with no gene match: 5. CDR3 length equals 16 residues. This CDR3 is CASSRWTSGGDYEQYF. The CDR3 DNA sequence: TGCGCCAGCAGCCGATGGACTAGCGGGGGGGACTACGAGCAGTACTTC.

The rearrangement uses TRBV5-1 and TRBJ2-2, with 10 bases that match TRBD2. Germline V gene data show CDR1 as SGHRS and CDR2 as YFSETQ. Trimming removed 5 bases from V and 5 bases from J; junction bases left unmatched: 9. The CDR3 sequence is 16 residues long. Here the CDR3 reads CASRNEREGRTGELFF. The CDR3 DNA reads TGCGCCAGCAGGAACGAGCGGGAGGGACGGACCGGGGAGCTGTTTTTT.

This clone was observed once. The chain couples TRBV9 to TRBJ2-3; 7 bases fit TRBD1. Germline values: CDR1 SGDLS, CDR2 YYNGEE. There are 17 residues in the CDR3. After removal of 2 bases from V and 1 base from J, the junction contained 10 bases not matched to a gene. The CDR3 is CASSVVTGAQGTDTQYF. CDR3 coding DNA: TGTGCCAGCAGCGTTGTCACAGGGGCCCAGGGCACAGATACGCAGTATTTT.

The CDR3 nucleotides are TGTGCCAGCAGCCGCACTAGCGGGATTGAGACCCAGTACTTC. Residues: CASSRTSGIETQYF. This chain links TRBV14 with TRBJ2-5; TRBD2 matches at 10 bases. CDR3 length: 14 amino acids. V was pared by 4 bases and J by 5 bases, with 4 bases of the junction left unmatched. Germline V gene lookup returns CDR1 SGHDN and CDR2 FVKESK.

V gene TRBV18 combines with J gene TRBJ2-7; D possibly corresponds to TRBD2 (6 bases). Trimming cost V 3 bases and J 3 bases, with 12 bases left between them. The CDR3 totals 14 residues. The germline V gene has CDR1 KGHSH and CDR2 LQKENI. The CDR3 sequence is CASSPAGTLYEQYF. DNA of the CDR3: TGTGCCAGCTCACCGGCCGGGACTCTCTACGAGCAGTACTTC.

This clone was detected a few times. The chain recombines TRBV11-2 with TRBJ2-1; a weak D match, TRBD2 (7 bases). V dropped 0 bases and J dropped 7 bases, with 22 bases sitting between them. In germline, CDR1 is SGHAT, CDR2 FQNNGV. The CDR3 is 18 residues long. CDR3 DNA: TGTGCCAGCAGCTTAGATTCATTGGGGGGGCGACGGAGTAATGAGCAGTTCTTC. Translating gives CASSLDSLGGRRSNEQFF.

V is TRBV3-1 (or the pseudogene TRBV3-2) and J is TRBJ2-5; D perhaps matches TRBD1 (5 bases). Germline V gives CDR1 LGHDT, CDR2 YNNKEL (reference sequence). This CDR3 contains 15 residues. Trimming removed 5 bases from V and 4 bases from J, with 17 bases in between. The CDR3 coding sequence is TGTGCCAGCAGCTTTAAACAGGTTCAAACAGAGACCCAGTACTTC. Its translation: CASSFKQVQTETQYF.

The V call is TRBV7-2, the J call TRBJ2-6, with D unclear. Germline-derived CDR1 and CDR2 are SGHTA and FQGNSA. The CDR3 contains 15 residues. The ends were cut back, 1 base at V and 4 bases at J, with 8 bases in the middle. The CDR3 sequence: CASSLVAEGANVLTF. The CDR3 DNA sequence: TGTGCCAGCAGCTTAGTCGCTGAGGGGGCCAACGTCCTGACTTTC.

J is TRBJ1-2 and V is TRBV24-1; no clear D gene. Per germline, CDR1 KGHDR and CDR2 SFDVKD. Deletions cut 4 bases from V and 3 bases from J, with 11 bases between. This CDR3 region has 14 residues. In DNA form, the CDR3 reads TGTGCCACCAGTGACTACCCTATTCACTATGGCTACACCTTC. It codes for CATSDYPIHYGYTF.

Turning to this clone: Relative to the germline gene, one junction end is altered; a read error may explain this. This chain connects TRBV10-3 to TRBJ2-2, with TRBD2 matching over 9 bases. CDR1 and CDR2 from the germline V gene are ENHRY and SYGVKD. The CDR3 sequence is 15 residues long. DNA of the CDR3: TGCGTATCTAGCGGGGAACCCCTGAACACCGGGGAGCTGTTTTTT. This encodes CVSSGEPLNTGELFF.

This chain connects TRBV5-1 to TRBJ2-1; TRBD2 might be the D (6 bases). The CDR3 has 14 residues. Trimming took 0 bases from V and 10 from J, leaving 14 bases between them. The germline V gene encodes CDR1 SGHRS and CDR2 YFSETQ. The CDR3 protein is CASSLDGGAREQFF. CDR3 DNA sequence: TGCGCCAGCAGCTTGGACGGAGGGGCGAGGGAGCAGTTCTTC. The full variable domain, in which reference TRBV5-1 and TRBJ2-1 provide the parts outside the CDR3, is KAGVTQTPRYLIKTRGQQVTLSCSPISGHRSVSWYQQTPGQGLQFLFEYFSETQRNKGNFPGRFSGRQFSNSRSEMNVSTLELGDSALYLCASSLDGGAREQFFGPGTRLTVL.

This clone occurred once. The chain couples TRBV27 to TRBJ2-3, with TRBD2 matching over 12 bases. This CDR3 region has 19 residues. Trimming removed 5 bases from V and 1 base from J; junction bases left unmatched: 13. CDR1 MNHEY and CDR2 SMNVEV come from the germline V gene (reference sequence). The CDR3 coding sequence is TGTGCCAGCAGTCGCGCTCTAGCGGGAGGGGCTTCCGGCACAGATACGCAGTATTTT. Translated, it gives CASSRALAGGASGTDTQYF.

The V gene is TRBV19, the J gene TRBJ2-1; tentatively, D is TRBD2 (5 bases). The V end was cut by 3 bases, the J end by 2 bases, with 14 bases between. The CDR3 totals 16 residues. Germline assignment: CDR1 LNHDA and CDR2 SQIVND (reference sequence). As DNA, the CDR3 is TGTGCCAGTAGTATTTTACGGCGGGCTGCCTACAATGAGCAGTTCTTC. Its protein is CASSILRRAAYNEQFF.